This T cell receptor beta chain was observed in a study of blood T cell repertoires in COVID-19. On the study more broadly: The study drew acute and convalescent COVID-19 samples from the United States, Italy and Spain. Sources were T cells, B-cell-depleted T cells, or PBMCs; the material itself was cDNA or gDNA.

Authors' methods: Quantification of nucleated cells was approximated via reference gene primer amplification. The data were produced by immunoSEQ multiplex PCR, yet TCRdb's version contains in-frame clones alone and is incomplete. For V, J and clone size, that table is used; D and trimming come from the DNA. The sample includes 200,000 to 300,000 clones, almost 85% seen only once; the top ten take under 4.5%. The TCR sequence derives from a middle-aged man with acute or convalescent COVID-19. Sequencing input: peripheral blood.

The CDR3 sequence is CASSERGERVRGAFF. The DNA of the CDR3 is TGTGCCAGCAGCGAGCGGGGGGAGAGGGTTAGAGGAGCTTTCTTT. The chain is built from TRBV2 and TRBJ1-1, with D perhaps matching TRBD1 (5 bases). CDR1 is SNHLY and CDR2 is FYNNEI in the germline V gene. V was pared by 6 bases and J by 10 bases, with 24 bases between. This CDR3 region has 15 residues. The entire variable domain, with the rest obtained from reference TRBV2 and TRBJ1-1, is as follows: EPEVTQTPSHQVTQMGQEVILRCVPISNHLYFYWYRQILGQKVEFLVSFYNNEISEKSEIFDDQFSVERPDGSNFTLKIRSTKLEDSAMYFCASSERGERVRGAFFGQGTRLTVV.